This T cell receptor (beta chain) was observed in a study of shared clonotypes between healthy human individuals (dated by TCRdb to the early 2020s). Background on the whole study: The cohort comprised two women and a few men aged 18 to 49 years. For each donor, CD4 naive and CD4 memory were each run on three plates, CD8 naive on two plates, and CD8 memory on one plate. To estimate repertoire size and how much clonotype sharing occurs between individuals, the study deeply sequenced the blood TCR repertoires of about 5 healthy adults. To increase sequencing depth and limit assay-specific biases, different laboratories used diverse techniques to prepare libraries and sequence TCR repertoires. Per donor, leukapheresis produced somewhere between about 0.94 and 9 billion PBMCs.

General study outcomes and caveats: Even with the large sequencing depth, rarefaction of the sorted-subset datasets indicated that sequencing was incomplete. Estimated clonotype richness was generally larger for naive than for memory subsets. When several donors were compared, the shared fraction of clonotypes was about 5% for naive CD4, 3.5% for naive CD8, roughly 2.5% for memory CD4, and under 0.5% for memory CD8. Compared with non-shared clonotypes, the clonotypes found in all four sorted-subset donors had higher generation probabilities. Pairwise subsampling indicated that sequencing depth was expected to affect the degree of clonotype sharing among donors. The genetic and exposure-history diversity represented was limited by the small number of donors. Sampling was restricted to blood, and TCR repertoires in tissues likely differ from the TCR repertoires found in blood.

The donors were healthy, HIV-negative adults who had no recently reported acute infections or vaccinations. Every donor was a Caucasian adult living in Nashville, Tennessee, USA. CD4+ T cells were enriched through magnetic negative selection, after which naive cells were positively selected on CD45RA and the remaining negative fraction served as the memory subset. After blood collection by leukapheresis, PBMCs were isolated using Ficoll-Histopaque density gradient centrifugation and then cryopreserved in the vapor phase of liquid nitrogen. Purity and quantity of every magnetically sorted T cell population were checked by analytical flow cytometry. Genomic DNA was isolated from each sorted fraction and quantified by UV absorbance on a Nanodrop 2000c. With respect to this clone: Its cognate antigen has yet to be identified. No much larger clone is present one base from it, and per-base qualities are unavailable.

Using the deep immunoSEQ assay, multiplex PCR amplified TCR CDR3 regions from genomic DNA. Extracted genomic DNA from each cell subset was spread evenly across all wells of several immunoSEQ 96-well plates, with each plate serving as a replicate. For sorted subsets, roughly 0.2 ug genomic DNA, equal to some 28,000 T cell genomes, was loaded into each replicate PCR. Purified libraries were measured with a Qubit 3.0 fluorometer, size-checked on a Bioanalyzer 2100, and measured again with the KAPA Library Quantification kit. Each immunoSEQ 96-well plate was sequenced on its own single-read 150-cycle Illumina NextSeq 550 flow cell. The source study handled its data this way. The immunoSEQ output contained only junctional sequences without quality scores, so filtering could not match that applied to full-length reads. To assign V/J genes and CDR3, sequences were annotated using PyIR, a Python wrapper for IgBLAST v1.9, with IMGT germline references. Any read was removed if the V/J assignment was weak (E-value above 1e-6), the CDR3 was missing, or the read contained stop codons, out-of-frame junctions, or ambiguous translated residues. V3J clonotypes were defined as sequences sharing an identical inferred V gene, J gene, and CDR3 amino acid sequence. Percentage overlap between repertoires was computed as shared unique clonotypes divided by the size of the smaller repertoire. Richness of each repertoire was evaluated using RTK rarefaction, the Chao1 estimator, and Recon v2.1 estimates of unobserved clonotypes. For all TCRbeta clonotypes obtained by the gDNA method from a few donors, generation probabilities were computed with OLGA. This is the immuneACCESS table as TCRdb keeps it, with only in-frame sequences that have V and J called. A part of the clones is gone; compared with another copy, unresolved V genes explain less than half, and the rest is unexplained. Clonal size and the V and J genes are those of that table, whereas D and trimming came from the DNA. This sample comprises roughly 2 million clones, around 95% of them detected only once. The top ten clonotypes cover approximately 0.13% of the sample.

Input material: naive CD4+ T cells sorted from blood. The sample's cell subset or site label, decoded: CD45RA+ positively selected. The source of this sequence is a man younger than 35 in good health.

The DNA sequence is given as TGTGCCAGCAGCCAAGAGAGGTATAGCAATCAGCCCCAGCATTTT. This codes for CASSQERYSNQPQHF. The receptor chain draws on TRBV4-2 and TRBJ1-5, with the D gene uncertain. V was cut back by 0 bases and J by 0 bases, leaving a gap of 6 bases between them. In the germline V gene, CDR1 corresponds to LGHNA and CDR2 to YNFKEQ. The CDR3 starts with the cysteine, ends with the phenylalanine, and has 15 residues. Only CDR3 DNA remains: 45 bases, in frame from the first base.